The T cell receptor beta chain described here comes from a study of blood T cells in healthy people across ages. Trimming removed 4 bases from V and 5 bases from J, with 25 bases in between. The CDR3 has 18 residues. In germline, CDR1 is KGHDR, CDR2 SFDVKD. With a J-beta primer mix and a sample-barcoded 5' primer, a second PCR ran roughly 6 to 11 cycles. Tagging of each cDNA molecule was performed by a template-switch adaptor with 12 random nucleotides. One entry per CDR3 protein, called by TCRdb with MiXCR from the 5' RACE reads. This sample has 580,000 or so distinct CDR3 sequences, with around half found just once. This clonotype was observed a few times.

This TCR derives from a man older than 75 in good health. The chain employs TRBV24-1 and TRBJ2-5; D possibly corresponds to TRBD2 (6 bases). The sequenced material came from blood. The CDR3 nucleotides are TGTGCCACCAGTGAGTTTCAGGACGCAGGAGGCGGAGGGGAGACCCAGTACTTC. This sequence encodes CATSEFQDAGGGGETQYF.